This T cell receptor (beta chain) was observed in a study of blood T cell repertoires in COVID-19. Overall study context: The United States, Italy and Spain provided the acute and convalescent COVID-19 samples. Sources were T cells, B-cell-depleted T cells, or PBMCs; the material itself was cDNA or gDNA.

Original processing notes: Cell counts per sample came from amplifying reference gene primers. Assay used: immunoSEQ multiplex PCR; TCRdb lists only in-frame clones, some missing. That table gives V, J and clone size, and the DNA gave D and trimming. The table has about 99,000 clones, more than 70% seen once. With 8 bases removed from V and 2 bases from J, the gap between germline ends came to 13 bases. The CDR3 contains 14 residues. CDR1 is KGHSH and CDR2 is LQKENI in the germline V gene. Material: peripheral blood. This chain joins TRBV18 and TRBJ1-5; tentatively, D is TRBD1 (6 bases). This receptor was identified in a woman aged 55-70 years with acute or convalescent COVID-19. The CDR3 loop is CASTPGGGNQPQHF. In DNA form, the CDR3 reads TGTGCCAGCACCCCGGGGGGCGGCAATCAGCCCCAGCATTTT.